This entry lists 9 T cell receptor beta chains sequenced from one sample in a study of T cell repertoires in ileal Crohn's disease. Using immunoSEQ multiplex PCR, the repertoire was profiled, and TCRdb retains in-frame clones only, with some absent. The sample carries 2,500 to 3,000 clones, 80% to 95% recorded once. Lamina propria lymphocytes from surgical specimens were isolated on a density gradient before sorting. The sequenced sample was CD4+ T cells sorted from the ileum. All receptors derive from an adult with Crohn's disease.

Here the CDR3 reads CAISRDTNSYEQYF. Written as DNA, the CDR3 is TGTGCCATCAGCCGGGACACAAACTCCTACGAGCAGTACTTC. This sequence joins TRBV10-3 and TRBJ2-7, with D maybe TRBD1 (6 bases). The CDR3 consists of 14 residues. Germline V gives CDR1 ENHRY, CDR2 SYGVKD. Deletions cut 6 bases from V and 0 bases from J, with 12 bases between.

The V and J genes are TRBV2 and TRBJ1-4; no clear D. The CDR3 is 14 residues long. Trimming stripped 6 bases from V and 0 bases from J, with 8 bases between. CDR1 is SNHLY, CDR2 FYNNEI, per germline. DNA for the CDR3: TGTGCCAGCAGGGTCAGGACAACTAATGAAAAACTGTTTTTT. Amino acid sequence: CASRVRTTNEKLFF.

This chain uses TRBV9 with TRBJ1-1, with 10 bases fitting TRBD1. The CDR3 covers 15 residues. The germline V gene encodes CDR1 SGDLS and CDR2 YYNGEE. J lost 7 bases, V lost 4 bases, and 10 bases had no gene match. The CDR3 bases are TGTGCCAGCAGCTCAAGACCGGGACAGGGGTTTGAAGCTTTCTTT. Translated, it gives CASSSRPGQGFEAFF.

This clone has just a few counts. V is TRBV7-3 and J is TRBJ2-5; 7 bases align to TRBD2. This CDR3 has 13 residues. The ends lost 3 bases at V and 5 bases at J; junction bases unmatched: 3. Germline assignment: CDR1 SGHTA and CDR2 FQGTGA. CDR3 in DNA: TGTGCCAGCAGCTTCAGGGAGGGCGAGACCCAGTACTTC. Its protein is CASSFREGETQYF.

The V and J genes are TRBV5-1 and TRBJ1-2; 7 bases line up with TRBD1. There are 15 residues in the CDR3. Unmatched junction bases numbered 7, after V lost 2 bases and J lost 3 bases. The V gene's germline CDR1 is SGHRS and CDR2 YFSETQ. The CDR3 DNA follows: TGCGCCAGCAGCTTCTGGGGTAGGGGGCACTATGGCTACACCTTC. This gives the protein CASSFWGRGHYGYTF.

This chain connects TRBV2 to TRBJ2-2, with 7 nucleotides matching TRBD1. V lost 5 bases, J lost 1 base, and 4 bases stayed unmatched. This CDR3 spans 15 amino acids. Germline V gene sequence: CDR1 SNHLY, CDR2 FYNNEI. This CDR3 is CASSRGQRNTGELFF. Here the CDR3 DNA reads TGTGCCAGCAGTAGGGGACAGCGGAACACCGGGGAGCTGTTTTTT.

The J gene is TRBJ2-1, the V gene TRBV4-1; D is unclear. The V and J ends lost 4 bases and 2 bases respectively, with 12 bases between them. Germline CDR1 reads MGHRA; CDR2 reads YSYEKL. This CDR3 is 15 amino acids long. The CDR3 loop reads CASSPLGTTYNEQFF. In DNA, the CDR3 is TGCGCCAGCAGCCCCCTCGGAACTACCTACAATGAGCAGTTCTTC.

This clone appeared a single time. The rearrangement joins TRBV28 to TRBJ2-1; 12 bases line up with TRBD2. With 10 bases clipped from V and 8 bases from J, the junction kept 12 bases outside the gene matches. CDR3 size: 15 residues. CDR1 MDHEN and CDR2 SYDVKM come from the germline V gene. Here the CDR3 DNA reads TGTGCCACCGCGACTAGCGGGAGCCCCGGGTATGAGCAGTTCTTC. It specifies CATATSGSPGYEQFF.

The rearrangement uses TRBV18 and TRBJ2-7, with 8 bases aligning to TRBD1. Per germline, CDR1 KGHSH and CDR2 LQKENI. The CDR3 contains 15 residues. V was pared by 0 bases and J by 2 bases, with 3 bases of the junction left unmatched. CDR3 loop: CASSPPDRDPYEQYF. CDR3 nucleotides: TGTGCCAGCTCACCACCGGACAGGGACCCCTACGAGCAGTACTTC.